The 8 T cell receptor beta chains presented below share a single source sample, sequenced in a study of blood T cells in healthy people across ages. For the second PCR, which ran for about 6 to 11 cycles, a sample-barcoded 5' primer and a J-beta primer mix were used. TCRdb ran MiXCR on the 5' RACE reads and lists one entry per CDR3 protein. The repertoire has 950,000 to 1,200,000 distinct CDR3 sequences, around two fifths of them found once; the top ten carry about an eighth. Material for sequencing was blood. The source is a man younger than 35 in good health.

This rearrangement joins TRBV29-1 to TRBJ2-7; the D is unclear. The CDR3 is 13 residues long. Germline V gene lookup returns CDR1 SQVTM and CDR2 ANQGSEA. The V gene lost 2 bases and the J gene lost 7 bases, with 15 bases spanning the gap. The CDR3 DNA reads TGCAGCGTTGAACGAACGGCTGGCAATGAGCAGTACTTC. This sequence encodes CSVERTAGNEQYF.

This clonotype was seen just once. This rearrangement joins TRBV27 to TRBJ2-2; maybe TRBD1 (6 bases). The CDR3 consists of 17 residues. In germline, CDR1 is MNHEY, CDR2 SMNVEV (reference sequence). V lost 5 bases and J lost 1, with 17 bases in between. This CDR3 reads CASSGPPRDKNTGELFF. CDR3 DNA sequence: TGTGCCAGCAGTGGACCCCCCCGGGACAAGAACACCGGGGAGCTGTTTTTT.

This clonotype occurred many times. The J gene is TRBJ1-4, the V gene TRBV12-3 or TRBV12-4, with TRBD1 matching over 9 bases. The CDR3 is 13 amino acids. After removal of 6 bases from V and 5 bases from J, the junction contained 1 base not matched to a gene. The CDR3 sequence is CASRQGANEKLFF. For the CDR3, the DNA is TGTGCCAGCAGACAGGGGGCGAATGAAAAACTGTTTTTT.

This clonotype was detected only a few times. The chain uses TRBV10-3 and TRBJ1-6; no firm D call. The V end was cut by 6 bases, the J end by 9 bases, with 12 bases between. CDR3 length: 13 residues. The germline V gene encodes CDR1 ENHRY and CDR2 SYGVKD. CDR3 sequence reads: CAIRSGIGSPLHF. The DNA for the CDR3 is TGTGCCATCAGGTCAGGCATTGGTTCACCCCTCCACTTT.

This clonotype has a handful of counts. V usage is TRBV6-4 and J usage is TRBJ2-3, with D possibly matching TRBD2 (7 bases). Deletions cut 3 bases from V and 5 bases from J, with 15 bases between. The CDR3 has 15 residues. Looked up from germline, CDR1 is MRHNA and CDR2 is SNTAGT. The CDR3 nucleotides read TGTGCCAGCAGTGAAGGGGGGGGCCGAAAAGATACGCAGTATTTT. Translating it yields CASSEGGGRKDTQYF.

As to this clonotype: Germline and junction disagree at one end, which may indicate a read error. The chain joins TRBV12-3 or TRBV12-4 to TRBJ1-2, with D possibly matching TRBD1 (5 bases). This CDR3 comprises 12 residues. The CDR3 DNA reads as TGTGCCGGCAGTCGGCAGGGAGGAGGCTACACCTTC. Translated: CAGSRQGGGYTF.

CDR3 region: CAGNPSGAKNIQYF. The CDR3 nucleotides are TGTGCCGGCAACCCTAGCGGAGCCAAAAACATTCAGTACTTC. This chain links TRBV6-2 or TRBV6-3 with TRBJ2-4, with 7 bases fitting TRBD2. The CDR3 length is 14 residues. The V gene end was trimmed by 11 bases and the J gene end by 0 bases; junction bases not matched to a gene: 7. Germline lookup yields CDR1 MNHEY and CDR2 SVGEGT.

This clonotype was observed at least ten times. The chain couples TRBV20-1 to TRBJ2-5, with 8 bases matching TRBD2. The CDR3 contains 14 residues. Trimming removed 6 bases from V and 2 bases from J; junction bases left unmatched: 8. Per the germline V gene, CDR1 is DFQATT and CDR2 is SNEGSKA (reference sequence). Here the CDR3 reads CSATIAGNQETQYF. The CDR3 DNA follows: TGCAGTGCAACTATAGCGGGGAATCAAGAGACCCAGTACTTC.